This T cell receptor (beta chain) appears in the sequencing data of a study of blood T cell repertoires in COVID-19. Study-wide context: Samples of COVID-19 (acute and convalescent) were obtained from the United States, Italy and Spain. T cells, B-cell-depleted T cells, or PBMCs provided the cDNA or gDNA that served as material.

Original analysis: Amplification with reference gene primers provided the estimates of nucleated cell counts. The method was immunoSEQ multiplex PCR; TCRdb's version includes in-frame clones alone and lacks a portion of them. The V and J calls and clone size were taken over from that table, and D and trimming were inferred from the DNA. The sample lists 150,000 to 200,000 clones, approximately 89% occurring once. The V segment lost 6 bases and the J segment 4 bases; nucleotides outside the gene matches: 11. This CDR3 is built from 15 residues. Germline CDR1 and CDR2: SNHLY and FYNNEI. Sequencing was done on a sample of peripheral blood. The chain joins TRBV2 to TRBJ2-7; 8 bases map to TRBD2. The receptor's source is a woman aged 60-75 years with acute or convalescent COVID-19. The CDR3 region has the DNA TGTGCCAGCAGGGAGCGGGGGACTAGGGGATACGAGCAGTACTTC. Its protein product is CASRERGTRGYEQYF. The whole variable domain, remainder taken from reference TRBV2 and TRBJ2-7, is EPEVTQTPSHQVTQMGQEVILRCVPISNHLYFYWYRQILGQKVEFLVSFYNNEISEKSEIFDDQFSVERPDGSNFTLKIRSTKLEDSAMYFCASRERGTRGYEQYFGPGTRLTVT.